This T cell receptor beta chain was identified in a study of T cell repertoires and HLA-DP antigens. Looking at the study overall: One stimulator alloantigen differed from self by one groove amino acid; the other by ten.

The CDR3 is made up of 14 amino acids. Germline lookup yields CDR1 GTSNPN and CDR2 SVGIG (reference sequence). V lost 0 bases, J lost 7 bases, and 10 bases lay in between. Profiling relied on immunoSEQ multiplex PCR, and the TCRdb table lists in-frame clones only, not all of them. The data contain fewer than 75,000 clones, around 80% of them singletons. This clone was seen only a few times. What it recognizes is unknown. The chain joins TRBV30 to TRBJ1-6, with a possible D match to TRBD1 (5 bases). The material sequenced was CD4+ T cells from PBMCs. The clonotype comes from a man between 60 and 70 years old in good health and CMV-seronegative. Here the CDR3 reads CAWSVDSQNSPLHF. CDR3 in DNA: TGTGCCTGGAGTGTTGACAGTCAGAATTCACCCCTCCACTTT.